Here is one T cell receptor beta chain with its context. Antigen specificity is unknown. Healthy people donating bone marrow made up the donors. This sample stems from a study of cytomegalovirus exposure and HLA in healthy donors. Regarding the study as a whole: Common viral pathogens seemed, in a later analysis, to connect with several of the most significant clusters. One later analysis reportedly identified an Asian-associated ancestry cluster that showed fewer N-insertions than the roughly 640-donor mean.

The V segment lost 6 bases and the J segment 7 bases; nucleotides outside the gene matches: 12. The CDR3 extends over 15 amino acids. CDR1 and CDR2 (germline): SQVTM, ANQGSEA. Primers for the PCR totalled 60 Vbeta and 13 Jbeta. Clones were read by immunoSEQ multiplex PCR, and TCRdb kept only the in-frame ones, dropping some. The table has fewer than 200,000 clones, 65% to 80% seen once; the top ten hold roughly 0.64%. This TCR was recovered from a woman aged 40-49 years in good health and CMV-seronegative. The chain combines TRBV29-1 with TRBJ2-2, with 9 nucleotides matching TRBD2. The sequencing sample was made of PBMCs. Written as DNA, the CDR3 is TGCAGCGTCGGCCTTAGCGGGAGATCGGGCGGGGAGCTGTTTTTT. It translates to CSVGLSGRSGGELFF.